The 5 T cell receptor beta chains in this list originate from one sample, sequenced in a study of cytotoxic CD8 clonotypes in ibrutinib-treated CLL. Only in-frame clones appear in the TCRdb table, and some are missing; sequencing was by immunoSEQ multiplex PCR. The table shows 200,000 to 250,000 clones, with more than 75% occurring only once. The sample was PBMCs, taken after 12 months of ibrutinib treatment. Receptor source: a human donor with chronic lymphocytic leukemia.

V is TRBV27 and J is TRBJ2-5; maybe TRBD1 (6 bases). V lost 5 bases and J lost 1, with 17 bases in between. CDR3 length: 16 residues. In germline, CDR1 is MNHEY, CDR2 SMNVEV (reference sequence). In DNA form, the CDR3 reads TGTGCCAGCAGTCCCCAGGACACCAGGGGCCAAGAGACCCAGTACTTC. It encodes CASSPQDTRGQETQYF.

CDR3 in amino acids: CAWSTSGYEQYF. CDR3 nucleotide sequence: TGTGCCTGGAGTACTAGCGGGTACGAGCAGTACTTC. This rearrangement joins TRBV30 to TRBJ2-7, with 9 bases lining up with TRBD2. Germline CDR1 reads GTSNPN; CDR2 reads SVGIG (reference sequence). This CDR3 has 12 amino acids. V dropped 2 bases and J dropped 4; count of bases not matched to a gene: 0.

The chain is built from TRBV20-1 and TRBJ2-1, with D uncertain. V lost 6 bases and J lost 5, with 8 bases in between. Germline CDR1 is DFQATT and CDR2 is SNEGSKA (reference sequence). The CDR3 is 11 amino acids. The CDR3: CSALTDNEQFF. For the CDR3, the DNA is TGCAGTGCCCTCACAGACAATGAGCAGTTCTTC.

As to this clone: One end of the junction fails to match germline, which may point to a read error. The chain employs TRBV7-7 and TRBJ2-5, with TRBD2 identical over 7 bases. Germline loops: CDR1 SSHAT, CDR2 FNYEAQ (reference sequence). This CDR3 has 14 amino acids. For the CDR3, the DNA is TGTGCTAGCAGCTCAGCCCCCGGGGGGGAGACCCAGTACTTC. This codes for CASSSAPGGETQYF.

The chain combines TRBV5-8 with TRBJ2-5; 12 bases are shared with TRBD2. Trimming removed 6 bases from V and 5 bases from J; junction bases left unmatched: 11. The CDR3 extends over 16 amino acids. CDR1 and CDR2 from the germline V gene are SGHTS and YDEGEE. The CDR3 region is CASTQGRLAGDETQYF. DNA for the CDR3: TGTGCCAGCACTCAAGGGAGACTAGCGGGGGATGAGACCCAGTACTTC.